Presented here are 21 T cell receptor beta chains from one specimen sequenced in a study of T cell repertoires in cytomegalovirus infection. One entry per CDR3 protein, called by TCRdb with MiXCR from the reads. Here the sample spans under 300,000 distinct CDR3 sequences, about 18% being singletons. Sequenced: CD8+ T cells from PBMCs. These receptors came from a human donor in good health (CMV status not recorded). Some clones in this sample may be carry-over from other donors' samples.

This chain uses TRBV24-1 with TRBJ1-5; D remains unclear. CDR1 and CDR2 from the germline V gene are KGHDR and SFDVKD. The CDR3 sequence is 12 residues long. V dropped 3 bases and J dropped 7 bases, with 6 bases sitting between them. The CDR3 sequence is CATSDMEQPQHF. The CDR3 DNA follows: TGTGCCACCAGTGATATGGAACAGCCCCAGCATTTT.

Regarding this clonotype: This may come from a read error, since a much larger clone is one base off. The chain has TRBV7-9 and TRBJ2-5; D not resolved. The CDR3 is 13 amino acids. Per the germline V gene, CDR1 is SEHNR and CDR2 is FQNEAQ (reference sequence). V lost 5 bases and J 4 bases, leaving 11 bases between the germline ends. CDR3: CASSINPGETQYF. The CDR3, as DNA: TGTGCCAGCAGCATAAATCCCGGAGAGACCCAGTACTTC.

This clonotype occurred many times. This chain joins TRBV27 and TRBJ2-7; no firm D call. Germline lookup yields CDR1 MNHEY and CDR2 SMNVEV (reference sequence). This CDR3 has 15 amino acids. Trimming removed 6 bases from V and 2 bases from J, with 17 bases in between. CDR3 residues: CASSLSPHTAYEQYF. The CDR3 DNA sequence: TGTGCCAGCAGCCTATCCCCTCACACCGCCTACGAGCAGTACTTC.

The sample holds a few counts of this clonotype. V and J are TRBV6-5 and TRBJ1-3, with D tentatively TRBD1 (5 bases). Trimming shortened V by 10 bases and J by 0 bases, and 10 bases separated the two germline ends. CDR1 and CDR2 from the germline V gene are MNHEY and SVGAGI. This CDR3 is 13 amino acids long. CDR3 nucleotide sequence: TGTGCCATCTCGGGGGACTCTGGAAACACCATATATTTT. Residues: CAISGDSGNTIYF.

The chain combines TRBV15 with TRBJ1-1; no clear D. Between the trimmed V and J ends, which lost 1 base and 4 bases, there was a span of 7 bases. The CDR3 spans 13 residues. In germline, CDR1 is LNHNV, CDR2 YYDKDF (reference sequence). Here the CDR3 reads CATSRAVGTEAFF. The DNA for the CDR3 is TGTGCCACCAGCAGAGCGGTGGGCACTGAAGCTTTCTTT. Drawing the rest from reference TRBV15 and TRBJ1-1, the complete variable domain is DAMVIQNPRYQVTQFGKPVTLSCSQTLNHNVMYWYQQKSSQAPKLLFHYYDKDFNNEADTPDNFQSRRPNTSFCFLDIRSPGLGDTAMYLCATSRAVGTEAFFGQGTRLTVV.

This clonotype was counted ten times or more. The chain has TRBV12-3 or TRBV12-4 and TRBJ2-7, with a weak D call TRBD1 (5 bases). There are 13 residues in the CDR3. Trimming stripped 4 bases from V and 6 bases from J, with 13 bases between. This chain's CDR3 is CASSSGSPLEQYF. The CDR3 DNA reads as TGTGCCAGCAGTTCAGGGTCTCCGCTCGAGCAGTACTTC.

J is TRBJ1-2 and V is TRBV7-9, with TRBD1 as a possible D gene (5 bases). The V end was cut by 5 bases, the J end by 4 bases, with 17 bases between. The CDR3 runs to 15 residues. The germline V gene has CDR1 SEHNR and CDR2 FQNEAQ (reference sequence). The CDR3 loop is CASSLMKQASYGYTF. The CDR3 DNA reads TGTGCCAGCAGCCTTATGAAACAGGCAAGCTATGGCTACACCTTC.

The chain uses TRBV4-3 and TRBJ2-1; 8 bases fit TRBD2. The CDR3 totals 16 residues. Per the germline V gene, CDR1 is LGHNA and CDR2 is YSLEER. The V gene end was trimmed by 0 bases and the J gene end by 5 bases; junction bases not matched to a gene: 6. The CDR3 DNA follows: TGCGCCAGCAGCCAAGATCTAAGCGGGGGCAACAATGAGCAGTTCTTC. As protein: CASSQDLSGGNNEQFF.

As for this clonotype: Being one base from a much bigger clone, this may be a read error. The genes are TRBV6-2 or TRBV6-3 and TRBJ2-1; 9 nucleotides agree with TRBD2. The CDR3 spans 15 residues. Germline loops: CDR1 MNHEY, CDR2 SVGEGT. After removal of 2 bases from V and 5 bases from J, the junction contained 4 bases not matched to a gene. The CDR3 loop reads CASSYGGREHNEQFF. For the CDR3, the DNA is TGTGCCAGCAGTTACGGCGGGAGGGAACACAATGAGCAGTTCTTC.

The table lists this clonotype with many counts. The chain combines TRBV7-3 with TRBJ2-3; D unclear. Germline V gene lookup returns CDR1 SGHTA and CDR2 FQGTGA. V was cut by 3 bases and J by 4 bases, with 11 bases left in between. This CDR3 contains 14 residues. The chain's CDR3 is CASSLTDESDTQYF. CDR3 nucleotide sequence: TGTGCCAGCAGCTTGACGGATGAGTCAGATACGCAGTATTTT.

The rearrangement uses TRBV28 and TRBJ2-7; 8 bases line up with TRBD1. The V segment lost 5 bases and the J segment 1 base; nucleotides outside the gene matches: 7. The germline gives CDR1 MDHEN, CDR2 SYDVKM. This CDR3 has 15 amino acids. The CDR3 protein is CASSADRGLSYEQYF. DNA for the CDR3: TGTGCCAGCAGTGCCGACAGGGGTTTATCCTACGAGCAGTACTTC.

This clonotype was recorded many times. The chain links TRBV7-2 to TRBJ2-7, with D unclear. Germline CDR1 SGHTA, CDR2 FQGNSA. V was clipped by 1 base and J by 7 bases, with 5 bases between them. This CDR3 is built from 11 residues. CDR3 sequence (DNA): TGTGCCAGCAGCTTAGACTGGGAGCAGTACTTC. This encodes CASSLDWEQYF.

This clonotype was observed at least ten times. The chain combines TRBV11-1 with TRBJ2-1, with D perhaps TRBD2 (5 bases). Trimming cost V 2 bases and J 7 bases, with 15 bases left between them. Per germline, CDR1 SGHAT and CDR2 FQDESV (reference sequence). This CDR3 contains 15 residues. The CDR3 loop reads CASSLSSPVRNEQFF. The CDR3 DNA is TGTGCCAGCAGCTTATCTAGCCCGGTGCGTAATGAGCAGTTCTTC.

Many counts were recorded for this clonotype. The chain joins TRBV10-3 to TRBJ1-1, with 7 positions matching TRBD1. V dropped 2 bases and J dropped 7; count of bases not matched to a gene: 1. Germline V gives CDR1 ENHRY, CDR2 SYGVKD. The CDR3 totals 12 residues. CDR3 nucleotides: TGTGCCATCAGTGAGGGGGACAGTGAAGCTTTCTTT. This translates into CAISEGDSEAFF.

This clonotype was observed a few times. V is TRBV29-1 and J is TRBJ2-1; unclear D gene. The CDR3 is 11 amino acids. Germline lookup yields CDR1 SQVTM and CDR2 ANQGSEA. The V end lost 6 bases, the J end lost 9 bases, and 12 bases lay between the germline ends. The CDR3, as DNA: TGCAGCGTCGACGCTTGGGGTGAGCAGTTCTTC. Translation: CSVDAWGEQFF.

As to this clonotype: A much larger clone differs from this one at a single base, so this may be a read error. The rearrangement uses TRBV12-3 or TRBV12-4 and TRBJ2-3; D is uncertain. The CDR3 has 13 amino acids. V lost 7 bases and J lost 5, with 13 bases in between. The CDR3, as DNA: TGTGCCAGCAAACCCGTTTTAATAGATACGCAGTATTTT. Its translation: CASKPVLIDTQYF.

At least ten counts were recorded for this clonotype. V gene TRBV7-9 combines with J gene TRBJ2-5, with 7 bases aligning to TRBD1. Germline CDR1 and CDR2: SEHNR and FQNEAQ (reference sequence). Trimming cost V 4 bases and J 2 bases; bases outside gene matches: 4. The CDR3 covers 14 residues. This CDR3 is CASSSRGQQETQYF. CDR3 DNA: TGTGCCAGCAGCTCTCGGGGACAGCAAGAGACCCAGTACTTC.

The chain links TRBV27 to TRBJ2-1; 9 bases fit TRBD2. The CDR3 spans 17 residues. V trimming: 0 bases; J trimming: 5 bases; junction bases outside the gene matches: 8. Germline CDR1 is MNHEY and CDR2 is SMNVEV (reference sequence). CDR3 residues: CASSLSVGGGGHNEQFF. CDR3 coding DNA: TGTGCCAGCAGTTTATCAGTCGGCGGGGGGGGCCACAATGAGCAGTTCTTC.

The J gene is TRBJ2-1, the V gene TRBV14, with 8 bases fitting TRBD2. Germline trimming cut 7 bases from V and 2 bases from J; bases unmatched to any gene: 10. The CDR3 consists of 16 residues. The V gene's germline CDR1 is SGHDN and CDR2 FVKESK. This CDR3 reads CASNSEGGGTYNEQFF. In DNA form, the CDR3 reads TGTGCCAGCAACTCCGAAGGCGGGGGGACCTACAATGAGCAGTTCTTC.

Ten or more counts support this clonotype. V and J are TRBV6-1 and TRBJ2-2; D remains unclear. Per the germline V gene, CDR1 is MNHNS and CDR2 is SASEGT. The CDR3 has 10 amino acids. The ends were cut back, 7 bases at V and 7 bases at J, with 4 bases in the middle. The CDR3 loop is CASIDGELFF. The CDR3 DNA reads as TGTGCCAGCATAGACGGGGAGCTGTTTTTT.

In its sample, this clonotype was seen many times. The chain has TRBV4-1 and TRBJ2-7; 10 bases are shared with TRBD1. The germline gives CDR1 MGHRA, CDR2 YSYEKL. The J segment lost 10 bases and the V segment lost 4 bases, leaving 10 bases of the junction unmatched. The CDR3 length is 14 residues. The CDR3 DNA sequence: TGCGCCAGCAGCCCAAGACAGGGGGCGGTTGAACAGTACTTC. It translates to CASSPRQGAVEQYF.